The rows below give T cell receptor beta chains drawn from one sample of a study of technical replicates of blood from a few donors. TCRdb keeps only in-frame clones here, not all; method: immunoSEQ multiplex PCR. The table lists over 60,000 clones, just under 90% of them singletons, with around 4.9% in the top ten. Sequencing was performed on PBMCs. These receptor sequences come from a human donor in good health. Some clones in this sample may be carry-over from other donors' samples. The conserved cysteine and the conserved F or W are not part of the CDR3 here. The order of the fields is V gene, J gene, CDR3 protein.

TRBV12-5,TRBJ1-1,ASGLMDITEAF
TRBV11-3,TRBJ1-3,ASSDSSGNTIY
TRBV6-6,TRBJ2-3,ASSPREREGDTQY
TRBV13,TRBJ2-7,ASSSRRQVSYEQY
TRBV7-2,TRBJ2-7,ASSGGGPYEQY
TRBV7-9,TRBJ2-1,ASSPMGAREGGEQF
TRBV19,TRBJ1-1,ASSIGDREGTEAF
TRBV6-1,TRBJ1-1,ASNDRVLTEAF
TRBV7-2,TRBJ2-7,ASSLGGSAYEQY
TRBV21-1,TRBJ2-5,ASSKEGQGQETQY
TRBV13,TRBJ2-7,ASSPSGSAYEQY
TRBV7-2,TRBJ2-5,ASSLEVLAGTETQY
TRBV5-1,TRBJ2-4,ASSLGPEPGNIQY